This TCR beta chain was recovered during a study of blood T cell repertoires in COVID-19. Study summary: COVID-19 samples collected from the United States, Italy and Spain covered acute and convalescent phases.

Under the authors' procedure: Reference gene primer amplification gave nucleated cell count estimates. Sequencing was performed with immunoSEQ multiplex PCR; in TCRdb, only in-frame clones are kept and a portion is missing. V, J and clone size were drawn from that table, and D and trimming were deduced from the DNA. The sample lists hundreds of thousands of clones; about 89% were seen once. Recruits, aged roughly 18 to 95 years, lived in approximately 26 US areas. Cohorts were based on clinical histories the participants reported. This clonotype was sampled from a woman aged 25 to 39 who had recovered from COVID-19. Specimen: PBMCs or T cells enriched from blood (not recorded which).

CDR3 loop: CASSVDGIVRGQYF. The CDR3 DNA sequence: TGTGCCAGCAGCGTGGACGGCATTGTACGGGGGCAGTACTTC. The chain couples TRBV5-5 to TRBJ2-7, with a tentative D call TRBD2 (5 bases). The germline gives CDR1 SGHKS, CDR2 YYEKEE (reference sequence). The CDR3 sequence is 14 residues long. The V end lost 4 bases, the J end lost 9 bases, and 20 bases lay between the germline ends.